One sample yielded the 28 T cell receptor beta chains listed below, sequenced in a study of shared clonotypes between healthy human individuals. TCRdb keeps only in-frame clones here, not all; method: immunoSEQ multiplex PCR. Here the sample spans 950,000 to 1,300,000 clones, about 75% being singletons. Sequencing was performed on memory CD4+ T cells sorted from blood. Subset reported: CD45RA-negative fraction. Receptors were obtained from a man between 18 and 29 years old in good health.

CDR3 nucleotide sequence: TGTGCCAGCAGTGTAGGGCCCGGAAATTCACCCCTCCACTTT. This encodes CASSVGPGNSPLHF. The V and J genes are TRBV25-1 and TRBJ1-6; D is undetermined. Germline CDR1 is MGHDK and CDR2 is SYGVNS. This CDR3 is 14 amino acids long. Between the trimmed V and J ends, which lost 4 bases and 7 bases, there was a span of 11 bases.

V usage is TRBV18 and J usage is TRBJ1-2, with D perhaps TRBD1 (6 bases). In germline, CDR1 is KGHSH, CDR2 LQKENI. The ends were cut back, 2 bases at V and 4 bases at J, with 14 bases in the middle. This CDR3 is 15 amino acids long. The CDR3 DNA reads TGTGCCAGCTCACCAGGACAGTCTGGGGCCTATGGCTACACCTTC. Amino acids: CASSPGQSGAYGYTF.

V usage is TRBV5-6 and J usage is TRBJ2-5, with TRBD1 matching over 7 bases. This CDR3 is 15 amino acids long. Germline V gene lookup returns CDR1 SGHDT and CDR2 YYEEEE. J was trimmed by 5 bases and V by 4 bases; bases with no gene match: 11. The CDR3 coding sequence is TGTGCCAGCAGCGCTGTTACAGGGGCGCAGGAGACCCAGTACTTC. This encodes CASSAVTGAQETQYF.

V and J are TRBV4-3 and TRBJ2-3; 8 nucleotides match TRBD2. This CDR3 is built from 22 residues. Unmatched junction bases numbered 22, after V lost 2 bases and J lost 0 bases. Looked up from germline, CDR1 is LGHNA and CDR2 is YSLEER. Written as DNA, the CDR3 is TGCGCCAGCAGCCAACAAACCCCTGGGAGTAGCGGGATGAGAAGGAGCACAGATACGCAGTATTTT. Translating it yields CASSQQTPGSSGMRRSTDTQYF.

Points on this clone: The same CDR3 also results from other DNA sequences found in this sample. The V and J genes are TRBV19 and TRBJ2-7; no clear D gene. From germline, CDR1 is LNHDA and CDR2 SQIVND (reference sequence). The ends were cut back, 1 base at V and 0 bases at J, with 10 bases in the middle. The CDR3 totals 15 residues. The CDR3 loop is CASSIGPSSSYEQYF. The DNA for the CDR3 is TGTGCCAGTAGTATAGGCCCGTCGAGCTCCTACGAGCAGTACTTC.

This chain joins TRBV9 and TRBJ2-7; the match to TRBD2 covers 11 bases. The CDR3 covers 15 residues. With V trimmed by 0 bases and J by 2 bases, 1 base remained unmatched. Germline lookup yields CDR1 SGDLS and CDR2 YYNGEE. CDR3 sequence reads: CASSVETSGTYEQYF. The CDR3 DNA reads TGTGCCAGCAGCGTAGAGACTAGCGGGACCTACGAGCAGTACTTC.

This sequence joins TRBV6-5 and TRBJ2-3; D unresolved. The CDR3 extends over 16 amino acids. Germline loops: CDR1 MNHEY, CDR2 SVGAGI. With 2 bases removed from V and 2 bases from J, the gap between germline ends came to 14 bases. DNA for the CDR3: TGTGCCAGCAGTTACAGGGATATCCTCCTCACAGATACGCAGTATTTT. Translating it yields CASSYRDILLTDTQYF.

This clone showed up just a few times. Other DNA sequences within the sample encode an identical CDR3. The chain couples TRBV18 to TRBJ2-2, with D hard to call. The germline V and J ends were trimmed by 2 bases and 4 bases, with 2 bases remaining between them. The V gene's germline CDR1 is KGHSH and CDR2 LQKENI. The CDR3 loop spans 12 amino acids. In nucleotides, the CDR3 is TGTGCCAGCTCACCAAGCACCGGGGAGCTGTTTTTT. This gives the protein CASSPSTGELFF.

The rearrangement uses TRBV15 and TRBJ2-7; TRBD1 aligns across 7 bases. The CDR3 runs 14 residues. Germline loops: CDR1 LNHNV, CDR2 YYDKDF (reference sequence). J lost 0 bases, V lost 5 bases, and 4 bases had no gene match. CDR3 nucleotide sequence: TGTGCCACCAGCCGTTGGGACAGCTCCTACGAGCAGTACTTC. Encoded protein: CATSRWDSSYEQYF. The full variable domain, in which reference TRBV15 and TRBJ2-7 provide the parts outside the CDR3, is DAMVIQNPRYQVTQFGKPVTLSCSQTLNHNVMYWYQQKSSQAPKLLFHYYDKDFNNEADTPDNFQSRRPNTSFCFLDIRSPGLGDTAMYLCATSRWDSSYEQYFGPGTRLTVT.

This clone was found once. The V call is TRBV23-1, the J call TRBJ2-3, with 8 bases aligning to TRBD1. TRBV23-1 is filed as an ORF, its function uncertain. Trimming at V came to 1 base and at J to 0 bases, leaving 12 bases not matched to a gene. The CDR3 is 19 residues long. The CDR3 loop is CASSQWDRRYGESTDTQYF. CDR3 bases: TGCGCCAGCAGTCAATGGGACAGGCGGTACGGAGAGAGCACAGATACGCAGTATTTT.

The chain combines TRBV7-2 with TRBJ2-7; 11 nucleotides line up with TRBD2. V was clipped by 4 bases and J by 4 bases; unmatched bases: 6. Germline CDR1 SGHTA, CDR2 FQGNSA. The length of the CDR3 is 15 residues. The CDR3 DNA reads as TGTGCCAGCAGCTATATAGCGGGGGGGATTTACGAGCAGTACTTC. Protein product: CASSYIAGGIYEQYF.

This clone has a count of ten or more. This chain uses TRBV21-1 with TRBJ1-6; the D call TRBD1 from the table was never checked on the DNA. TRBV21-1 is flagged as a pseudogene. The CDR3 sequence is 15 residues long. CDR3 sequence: CASSKEGVEDSPLHF. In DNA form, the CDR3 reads TGTGCCAGCAGCAAAGAGGGGGTGGAGGATTCACCCCTCCACTTT.

The CDR3 region is CSAREDYGYTF. The CDR3 nucleotides read TGCAGTGCTAGAGAAGACTATGGCTACACCTTC. J is TRBJ1-2 and V is TRBV20-1, with unresolved D. Germline loops: CDR1 DFQATT, CDR2 SNEGSKA (reference sequence). Trimming shortened V by 0 bases and J by 3 bases, and 2 bases separated the two germline ends. The CDR3 extends over 11 amino acids.

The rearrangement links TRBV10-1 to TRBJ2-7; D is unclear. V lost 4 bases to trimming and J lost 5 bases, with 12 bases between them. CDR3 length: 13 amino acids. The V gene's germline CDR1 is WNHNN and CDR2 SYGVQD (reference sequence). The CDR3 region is CASSATPRDEQYF. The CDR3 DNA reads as TGCGCCAGCAGTGCAACCCCCCGAGACGAGCAGTACTTC.

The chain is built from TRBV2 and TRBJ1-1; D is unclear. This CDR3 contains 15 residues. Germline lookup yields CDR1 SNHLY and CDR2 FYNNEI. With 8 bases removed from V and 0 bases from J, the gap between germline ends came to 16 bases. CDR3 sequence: CASHGRRVMNTEAFF. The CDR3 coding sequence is TGTGCCAGCCACGGGCGACGTGTCATGAACACTGAAGCTTTCTTT.

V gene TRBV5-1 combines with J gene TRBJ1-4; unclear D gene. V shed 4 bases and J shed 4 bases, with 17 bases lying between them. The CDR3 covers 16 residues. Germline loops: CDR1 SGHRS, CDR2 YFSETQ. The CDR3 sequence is CASSPAKGGYNEKLFF. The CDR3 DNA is TGCGCCAGCAGCCCGGCGAAGGGAGGCTATAATGAAAAACTGTTTTTT.

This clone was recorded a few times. The CDR3 is CASSFDRVVFF. The DNA for the CDR3 is TGTGCCAGCAGTTTCGACAGGGTGGTTTTCTTT. The chain combines TRBV6-5 with TRBJ1-1; 7 positions match TRBD1. Losses at the gene ends were 4 bases for V and 13 bases for J; bases not matched to a gene: 6. Germline V lookup: CDR1 MNHEY, CDR2 SVGAGI. The CDR3 is 11 residues long.

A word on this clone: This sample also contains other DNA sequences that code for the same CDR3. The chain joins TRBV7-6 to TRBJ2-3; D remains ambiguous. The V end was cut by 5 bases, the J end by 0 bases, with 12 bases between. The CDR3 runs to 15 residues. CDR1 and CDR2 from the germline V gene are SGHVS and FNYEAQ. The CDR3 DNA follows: TGTGCCAGCAGCCTAGGGTCCCCAAGCACAGATACGCAGTATTTT. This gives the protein CASSLGSPSTDTQYF.

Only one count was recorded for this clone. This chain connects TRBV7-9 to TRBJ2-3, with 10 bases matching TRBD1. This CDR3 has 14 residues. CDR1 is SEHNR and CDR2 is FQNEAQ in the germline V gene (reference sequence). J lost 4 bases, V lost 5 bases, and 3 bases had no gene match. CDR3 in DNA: TGTGCCAGCAGCACGACAGGGGGCGCAGATACGCAGTATTTT. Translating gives CASSTTGGADTQYF. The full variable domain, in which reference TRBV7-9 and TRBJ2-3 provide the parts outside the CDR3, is DTGVSQNPRHKITKRGQNVTFRCDPISEHNRLYWYRQTLGQGPEFLTYFQNEAQLEKSRLLSDRFSAERPKGSFSTLEIQRTEQGDSAMYLCASSTTGGADTQYFGPGTRLTVL.

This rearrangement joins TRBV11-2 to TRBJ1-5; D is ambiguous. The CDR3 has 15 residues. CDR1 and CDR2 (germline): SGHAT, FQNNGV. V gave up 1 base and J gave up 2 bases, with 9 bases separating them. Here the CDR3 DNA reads TGTGCCAGCAGCTTAGGCCAGAGTGGCAATCAGCCCCAGCATTTT. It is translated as CASSLGQSGNQPQHF.

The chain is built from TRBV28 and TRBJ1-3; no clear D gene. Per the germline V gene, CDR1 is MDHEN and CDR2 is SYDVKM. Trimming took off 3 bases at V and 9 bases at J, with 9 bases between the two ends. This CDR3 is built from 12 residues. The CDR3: CASSLPPRTIYF. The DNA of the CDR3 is TGTGCCAGCAGTTTGCCACCGCGCACCATATATTTT.

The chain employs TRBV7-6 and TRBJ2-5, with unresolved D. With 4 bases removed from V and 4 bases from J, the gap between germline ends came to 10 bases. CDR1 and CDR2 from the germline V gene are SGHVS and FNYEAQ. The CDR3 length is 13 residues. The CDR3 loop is CASSYSTRETQYF. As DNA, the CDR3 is TGTGCCAGCAGCTACAGTACCAGAGAGACCCAGTACTTC.

CDR3 residues: CASSLEGTSNNEQFF. DNA for the CDR3: TGTGCCAGCAGCTTAGAAGGGACCTCTAACAATGAGCAGTTCTTC. The chain is built from TRBV11-3 and TRBJ2-1, with D possibly called TRBD1 or TRBD2 (5 bases each). The germline V gene has CDR1 SGHNT and CDR2 YENEEA. The CDR3 runs 15 residues. The germline V and J ends were trimmed by 0 bases and 5 bases, with 11 bases remaining between them.

Written as DNA, the CDR3 is TGTGCCAGCAGCCGAACGGGCTTAACAGATGGGACGCAGTATTTT. Translated: CASSRTGLTDGTQYF. The rearrangement joins TRBV7-2 to TRBJ2-3, with unresolved D. Trimming cost V 5 bases and J 9 bases, with 21 bases left between them. The CDR3 is 15 amino acids. Germline CDR1 SGHTA, CDR2 FQGNSA.

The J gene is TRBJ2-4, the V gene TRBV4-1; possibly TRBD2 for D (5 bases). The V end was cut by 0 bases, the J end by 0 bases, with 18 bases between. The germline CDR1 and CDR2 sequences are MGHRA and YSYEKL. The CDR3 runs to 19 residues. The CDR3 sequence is CASSQDLAGGDLAKNIQYF. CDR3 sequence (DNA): TGCGCCAGCAGCCAAGATTTGGCCGGAGGAGATTTAGCCAAAAACATTCAGTACTTC.

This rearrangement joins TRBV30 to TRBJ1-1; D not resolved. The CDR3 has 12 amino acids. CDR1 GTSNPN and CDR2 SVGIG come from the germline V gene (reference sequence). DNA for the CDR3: TGTGCGCGGGCAGGCCGGAACACTGAAGCTTTCTTT. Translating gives CARAGRNTEAFF.

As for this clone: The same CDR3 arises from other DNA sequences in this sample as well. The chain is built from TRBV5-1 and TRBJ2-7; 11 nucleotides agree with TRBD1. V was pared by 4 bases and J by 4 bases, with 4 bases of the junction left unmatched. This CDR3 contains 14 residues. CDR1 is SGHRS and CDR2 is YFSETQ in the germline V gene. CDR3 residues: CASSPGQGGYEQYF. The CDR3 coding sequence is TGCGCCAGCAGCCCGGGACAGGGGGGATACGAGCAGTACTTC.

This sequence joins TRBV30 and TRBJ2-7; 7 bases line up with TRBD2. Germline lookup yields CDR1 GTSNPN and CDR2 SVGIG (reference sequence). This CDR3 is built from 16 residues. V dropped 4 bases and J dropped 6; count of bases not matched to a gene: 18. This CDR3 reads CAWTRVEASGRVEQYF. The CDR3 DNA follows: TGTGCCTGGACACGAGTCGAGGCTAGCGGTCGAGTCGAGCAGTACTTC.